These 17 T cell receptor beta chains were sequenced from one sample in a study of blood T cell repertoires in COVID-19. Assay used: immunoSEQ multiplex PCR; TCRdb lists only in-frame clones, some missing. There are approximately 120,000 clones in the sample; roughly 86% occur only once, and 9.5% to 15% lies in the top ten. The sample was peripheral blood. The origin of the receptors is a human donor in a cohort sampled during active COVID-19.

The chain recombines TRBV15 with TRBJ1-4; TRBD1 is a possible D gene (5 bases). V was shortened by 0 bases and J by 4 bases, with 9 bases between the two germline ends. The CDR3 consists of 15 residues. Germline V gives CDR1 LNHNV, CDR2 YYDKDF (reference sequence). CDR3 nucleotides: TGTGCCACCAGCAGAGAGTCCCAGGGTAATGAAAAACTGTTTTTT. Translated, it gives CATSRESQGNEKLFF.

V and J are TRBV7-9 and TRBJ1-5; no definite D call. Trimming left V 5 bases short and J 0 bases short, with 11 bases between. The length of the CDR3 is 15 residues. CDR1 and CDR2 from the germline V gene are SEHNR and FQNEAQ (reference sequence). The CDR3: CASSPRGGSNQPQHF. The CDR3, as DNA: TGTGCCAGCAGCCCCCGGGGTGGTAGCAATCAGCCCCAGCATTTT.

V usage is TRBV7-9 and J usage is TRBJ2-3; TRBD2 aligns across 7 bases. Germline V gene sequence: CDR1 SEHNR, CDR2 FQNEAQ (reference sequence). After removal of 2 bases from V and 1 base from J, the junction contained 3 bases not matched to a gene. CDR3 length: 15 residues. The CDR3 nucleotides read TGTGCCAGCAGCTTAAAACGGGGGGGCACAGATACGCAGTATTTT. It translates to CASSLKRGGTDTQYF.

The chain recombines TRBV3-1 (or the pseudogene TRBV3-2) with TRBJ1-5, with 8 bases matching TRBD1. Trimming cost V 0 bases and J 7 bases; bases outside gene matches: 5. From germline, CDR1 is LGHDT and CDR2 YNNKEL (reference sequence). The CDR3 has 15 amino acids. The CDR3 sequence: CASSQDYRGFQPQHF. The CDR3 DNA reads TGTGCCAGCAGCCAAGATTACAGGGGGTTCCAGCCCCAGCATTTT.

CDR3 loop: CASRDRVPNTEAFF. CDR3 in DNA: TGTGCCAGCAGGGACAGAGTACCGAACACTGAAGCTTTCTTT. V is TRBV6-5 and J is TRBJ1-1; possible D gene TRBD1, 6 bases. CDR3 length: 14 residues. Germline assignment: CDR1 MNHEY and CDR2 SVGAGI. V shed 6 bases and J shed 1 base, with 12 bases lying between them.

The genes are TRBV6-5 and TRBJ2-7; 8 positions agree with TRBD1. Germline V gene sequence: CDR1 MNHEY, CDR2 SVGAGI. Trimming at V came to 7 bases and at J to 0 bases, leaving 8 bases not matched to a gene. The length of the CDR3 is 15 residues. For the CDR3, the DNA is TGTGCCAGCACCAACCCGGACAGGGCCTCCTACGAGCAGTACTTC. Residues: CASTNPDRASYEQYF.

This clone was detected a few times. The rearrangement uses TRBV4-2 and TRBJ1-5, with D perhaps TRBD1 (5 bases). The CDR3 spans 13 residues. Germline V gene lookup returns CDR1 LGHNA and CDR2 YNFKEQ. Trimming cost V 7 bases and J 6 bases, with 13 bases left between them. The DNA of the CDR3 is TGTGCCAGCATCCCAGGGAACGGTCAGCCCCAGCATTTT. Protein sequence: CASIPGNGQPQHF.

J is TRBJ1-3 and V is TRBV3-1 (or the pseudogene TRBV3-2), with a weak D call TRBD1 (5 bases). The CDR3 runs to 18 residues. CDR1 and CDR2 (germline): LGHDT, YNNKEL (reference sequence). V lost 2 bases to trimming and J lost 3 bases, with 20 bases between them. DNA for the CDR3: TGTGCCAGCAGCCAAAATATTGCCATCGGGGGTGGTGGAAACACCATATATTTT. The encoded protein is CASSQNIAIGGGGNTIYF.

This chain joins TRBV27 and TRBJ2-7, with D perhaps TRBD2 (5 bases). The germline V and J ends were trimmed by 6 bases and 4 bases, with 13 bases remaining between them. This CDR3 has 13 residues. Germline-derived CDR1 and CDR2 are MNHEY and SMNVEV (reference sequence). The CDR3 region has the DNA TGTGCCAGCAGCGCCGCCGGGGTTTACGAGCAGTACTTC. This encodes CASSAAGVYEQYF.

A few counts support this clone. CDR3 sequence (DNA): TGTGCCAGCAGCCAAGACGGACAGTCAGATCAGCCCCAGCATTTT. Translating it yields CASSQDGQSDQPQHF. The chain employs TRBV4-2 and TRBJ1-5, with a possible D match to TRBD1 (6 bases). Trimming took off 0 bases at V and 5 bases at J, with 11 bases between the two ends. The CDR3 is 15 residues long. Germline V lookup: CDR1 LGHNA, CDR2 YNFKEQ.

J is TRBJ1-5 and V is TRBV30; no clear D gene. CDR1 and CDR2 from the germline V gene are GTSNPN and SVGIG (reference sequence). The CDR3 covers 13 residues. V dropped 3 bases and J dropped 3 bases, with 9 bases sitting between them. In DNA form, the CDR3 reads TGTGCCTGGAGCGGGAAATACAATCAGCCCCAGCATTTT. Its protein is CAWSGKYNQPQHF.

This sequence joins TRBV4-1 and TRBJ2-3, with 10 bases lining up with TRBD1. From germline, CDR1 is MGHRA and CDR2 YSYEKL. This CDR3 region has 17 residues. After removal of 2 bases from V and 6 bases from J, the junction contained 11 bases not matched to a gene. CDR3 in amino acids: CASSQSGTGVLGDTQYF. In DNA form, the CDR3 reads TGCGCCAGCAGCCAATCCGGGACAGGGGTACTGGGTGATACGCAGTATTTT.

The chain uses TRBV6-5 and TRBJ1-2; TRBD1 aligns across 10 bases. Germline V lookup: CDR1 MNHEY, CDR2 SVGAGI. V shed 0 bases and J 8 bases; nucleotides not matched to a gene: 6. The CDR3 runs 15 residues. The chain's CDR3 is CASSYSAGTGVGYTF. The CDR3 region has the DNA TGTGCCAGCAGTTACTCCGCCGGGACAGGGGTCGGCTACACCTTC.

CDR3 amino acids: CASSQRQGSSYEQYF. CDR3 in DNA: TGTGCCAGCAGCCAACGACAGGGATCCTCCTACGAGCAGTACTTC. This rearrangement joins TRBV9 to TRBJ2-7; 7 bases line up with TRBD1. The CDR3 length is 15 residues. Germline loops: CDR1 SGDLS, CDR2 YYNGEE. V was pared by 4 bases and J by 0 bases, with 7 bases of the junction left unmatched. Full variable domain (remainder filled in from reference TRBV9 and TRBJ2-7): DSGVTQTPKHLITATGQRVTLRCSPRSGDLSVYWYQQSLDQGLQFLIQYYNGEERAKGNILERFSAQQFPDLHSELNLSSLELGDSALYFCASSQRQGSSYEQYFGPGTRLTVT.

The DNA of the CDR3 is TGTGCCAGCAGCTTCCAGGGGGCGCGTGGAAACACCATATATTTT. Translated: CASSFQGARGNTIYF. The chain employs TRBV6-5 and TRBJ1-3, with 8 nucleotides matching TRBD1. This CDR3 is 15 amino acids long. J lost 3 bases, V lost 6 bases, and 7 bases had no gene match. Germline V lookup: CDR1 MNHEY, CDR2 SVGAGI.

The chain joins TRBV5-1 to TRBJ2-5; D is undetermined. Germline assignment: CDR1 SGHRS and CDR2 YFSETQ. The CDR3 totals 15 residues. Trimming left V 6 bases short and J 2 bases short, with 17 bases between. CDR3 sequence (DNA): TGCGCCAGCACCAATAACGGCGGCAGACAAGAGACCCAGTACTTC. Translating gives CASTNNGGRQETQYF.

This clone was observed a single time. The CDR3 sequence: CASSDHTGLGEKLFF. CDR3 DNA sequence: TGTGCCAGCAGTGACCACACGGGGTTGGGTGAAAAACTGTTTTTT. V and J are TRBV25-1 and TRBJ1-4; no firm D call. This CDR3 region has 15 residues. Germline lookup yields CDR1 MGHDK and CDR2 SYGVNS. V was cut by 3 bases and J by 7 bases, with 15 bases left in between.